These 20 T cell receptor beta chains share one sample of origin, sequenced in a study of beta chain features in type 1 diabetes. No antigen is known for these receptors. Every bit of the isolated RNA underwent reverse transcription, so sequencing read expressed TCRB transcripts. TCRdb's table, derived via immunoSEQ multiplex PCR, lists solely in-frame clones and lacks some. The profile shows a few hundred thousand clones, roughly 25% of them singletons. Whole-study results and caveats: Type 1 diabetes patients had TCRB CDR3s that were shorter (moderately but significantly so) in all four CD4+ subsets.

Sample: naive CD4+ T cells from blood. These receptors were obtained from a woman in her 30s with type 1 diabetes.

This clone was detected only a few times. V is TRBV29-1 and J is TRBJ1-2; D unclear. The CDR3 runs 10 residues. Germline-derived CDR1 and CDR2 are SQVTM and ANQGSEA. Trimming cost V 2 bases and J 8 bases, with 6 bases left between them. This CDR3 is CSVEFSGYTF. In nucleotides, the CDR3 is TGCAGCGTTGAATTCTCGGGCTACACCTTC.

This chain connects TRBV11-1 to TRBJ2-5, with D tentatively TRBD2 (6 bases). This CDR3 is built from 15 residues. Between the trimmed V and J ends, which lost 0 bases and 2 bases, there was a span of 10 bases. Looked up from germline, CDR1 is SGHAT and CDR2 is FQDESV (reference sequence). The CDR3 DNA sequence: TGTGCCAGCAGCTTAGCGCCGGGAGCTCAAGAGACCCAGTACTTC. Protein sequence: CASSLAPGAQETQYF. The entire variable domain, with the rest obtained from reference TRBV11-1 and TRBJ2-5, is as follows: EAEVAQSPRYKITEKSQAVAFWCDPISGHATLYWYRQILGQGPELLVQFQDESVVDDSQLPKDRFSAERLKGVDSTLKIQPAELGDSAMYLCASSLAPGAQETQYFGPGTRLLVL.

This clone was counted between two and nine times. This sequence joins TRBV5-1 and TRBJ2-7, with TRBD2 identical over 7 bases. Per germline, CDR1 SGHRS and CDR2 YFSETQ. There are 15 residues in the CDR3. Germline trimming cut 4 bases from V and 4 bases from J; bases unmatched to any gene: 11. The CDR3 nucleotides read TGCGCCAGCAGCGACCCTAGGGAGGGTTTGTACGAGCAGTACTTC. Translating it yields CASSDPREGLYEQYF.

CDR3 amino acids: CASSVLAGPYNEQFF. DNA of the CDR3: TGTGCCAGCAGCGTACTAGCGGGCCCCTACAATGAGCAGTTCTTC. V usage is TRBV9 and J usage is TRBJ2-1; TRBD2 aligns across 8 bases. The J segment lost 2 bases and the V segment lost 1 base, leaving 2 bases of the junction unmatched. CDR1 is SGDLS and CDR2 is YYNGEE in the germline V gene. The CDR3 loop spans 15 amino acids.

This clone was counted a few times. The chain combines TRBV5-1 with TRBJ2-7, with a weak D call TRBD1 (5 bases). Germline V gene data show CDR1 as SGHRS and CDR2 as YFSETQ. V lost 0 bases, J lost 5 bases, and 6 bases lay in between. The CDR3 loop spans 12 amino acids. For the CDR3, the DNA is TGCGCCAGCAGCTTGGCGGACAACGAGCAGTACTTC. As protein: CASSLADNEQYF.

The chain couples TRBV7-9 to TRBJ2-1, with 9 bases fitting TRBD1. The CDR3 has 14 residues. Germline V gene lookup returns CDR1 SEHNR and CDR2 FQNEAQ (reference sequence). V lost 10 bases, J lost 7 bases, and 11 bases stayed unmatched. CDR3 sequence reads: CATRPRDRDNEQFF. The CDR3 nucleotides are TGTGCCACCCGCCCCCGGGACAGGGATAATGAGCAGTTCTTC.

The chain links TRBV15 to TRBJ1-1; D not certain. Germline CDR1 is LNHNV and CDR2 is YYDKDF (reference sequence). Trimming took 2 bases from V and 5 from J, leaving 9 bases between them. The CDR3 totals 13 residues. CDR3 sequence: CATSRSHRTEAFF. CDR3 bases: TGTGCCACCAGCAGAAGCCATCGGACTGAAGCTTTCTTT.

This clone has a handful of counts. This chain uses TRBV11-2 with TRBJ2-1; 14 bases are shared with TRBD2. The CDR3 length is 20 residues. Per germline, CDR1 SGHAT and CDR2 FQNNGV. The ends lost 0 bases at V and 7 bases at J; junction bases unmatched: 14. The chain's CDR3 is CASSLDPGLAGVGGRNEQFF. The CDR3 region has the DNA TGTGCCAGCAGCTTAGACCCGGGACTAGCGGGAGTAGGGGGTAGGAATGAGCAGTTCTTC.

The chain links TRBV14 to TRBJ1-2; D not resolved. V shed 2 bases and J shed 4 bases, with 20 bases lying between them. Germline values: CDR1 SGHDN, CDR2 FVKESK. The CDR3 has 17 amino acids. CDR3 loop: CASSQRPDGAGTYGYTF. The CDR3 nucleotides are TGTGCCAGCAGCCAACGTCCCGATGGCGCAGGTACCTATGGCTACACCTTC.

This clone came up a few times. The J gene is TRBJ2-7, the V gene TRBV4-2; 7 bases are a match to TRBD2. After removal of 4 bases from V and 0 bases from J, the junction contained 12 bases not matched to a gene. The CDR3 totals 17 residues. Germline lookup yields CDR1 LGHNA and CDR2 YNFKEQ. The CDR3 DNA sequence: TGTGCCAGCAGCCCACAAGTTGCGGGCGGGAGCTCCTACGAGCAGTACTTC. This gives the protein CASSPQVAGGSSYEQYF.

This chain connects TRBV15 to TRBJ2-7, with TRBD1 identical over 9 bases. The ends lost 7 bases at V and 2 bases at J; junction bases unmatched: 9. CDR3 length: 15 amino acids. Per germline, CDR1 LNHNV and CDR2 YYDKDF (reference sequence). This CDR3 reads CATTPGTGITYEQYF. CDR3 nucleotides: TGTGCCACCACCCCAGGGACAGGGATTACCTACGAGCAGTACTTC.

The CDR3 nucleotides read TGTGCCAGCAGTCGACACCGGGAGGCCAAAAACATTCAGTACTTC. It is translated as CASSRHREAKNIQYF. The genes are TRBV6-5 and TRBJ2-4, with a weak D call TRBD2 (6 bases). Germline lookup yields CDR1 MNHEY and CDR2 SVGAGI. V lost 5 bases, J lost 1 base, and 12 bases lay in between. The CDR3 runs to 15 residues.

V gene TRBV27 combines with J gene TRBJ2-5; 15 bases line up with TRBD2. The CDR3 is 16 residues long. The V gene's germline CDR1 is MNHEY and CDR2 SMNVEV (reference sequence). J was trimmed by 4 bases and V by 8 bases; bases with no gene match: 8. Written as DNA, the CDR3 is TGTGCCAGCCGAGGACTAGCGGGGGGGTTTCGAGAGACCCAGTACTTC. This gives the protein CASRGLAGGFRETQYF.

This clone was observed a few times. This chain links TRBV6-5 with TRBJ2-1, with 8 bases lining up with TRBD2. The CDR3 length is 15 residues. Trimming cost V 2 bases and J 4 bases; bases outside gene matches: 4. CDR1 and CDR2 from the germline V gene are MNHEY and SVGAGI. The CDR3 nucleotides read TGTGCCAGCAGTTACGCCGGGACTAGGTACAATGAGCAGTTCTTC. It is translated as CASSYAGTRYNEQFF.

This clone was recorded a few times. The genes are TRBV28 and TRBJ1-1; 7 bases line up with TRBD1. V gave up 3 bases and J gave up 6 bases; unmatched junction bases: 7. The CDR3 consists of 14 residues. Germline V CDR1 and CDR2: MDHEN, SYDVKM. CDR3 sequence (DNA): TGTGCCAGCAGTTTGGATCAGGGGGACCCTGAAGCTTTCTTT. Amino acid sequence: CASSLDQGDPEAFF.

The chain joins TRBV28 to TRBJ2-5, with a tentative D call TRBD1 (5 bases). The CDR3 has 13 residues. The V gene lost 3 bases and the J gene lost 2 bases, with 7 bases spanning the gap. Germline lookup yields CDR1 MDHEN and CDR2 SYDVKM. In DNA form, the CDR3 reads TGTGCCAGCAGTTTCGCAGGGCAAGAGACCCAGTACTTC. This encodes CASSFAGQETQYF.

The chain employs TRBV4-1 and TRBJ2-5; 9 bases fit TRBD2. After removal of 0 bases from V and 9 bases from J, the junction contained 11 bases not matched to a gene. The CDR3 sequence is 16 residues long. CDR1 is MGHRA, CDR2 YSYEKL, per germline. DNA for the CDR3: TGCGCCAGCAGCCAAGAACTAGCGGGCGGGACCCGGGCCCAGTACTTC. Translated, it gives CASSQELAGGTRAQYF.

V gene TRBV19 combines with J gene TRBJ2-1, with 7 bases matching TRBD2. The germline V gene has CDR1 LNHDA and CDR2 SQIVND (reference sequence). V trimming: 1 base; J trimming: 9 bases; junction bases outside the gene matches: 3. The CDR3 runs 13 residues. CDR3 loop: CASSIGGGIEQFF. CDR3 nucleotide sequence: TGTGCCAGTAGTATAGGGGGGGGTATTGAGCAGTTCTTC.

This clone occurred a few times. The V call is TRBV9, the J call TRBJ2-7; D may be TRBD1 (5 bases). Germline assignment: CDR1 SGDLS and CDR2 YYNGEE. V lost 0 bases to trimming and J lost 1 base, with 8 bases between them. This CDR3 comprises 14 residues. In DNA form, the CDR3 reads TGTGCCAGCAGCGTAGCCGACAGTTCCTACGAGCAGTACTTC. Its translation is CASSVADSSYEQYF.

The chain is built from TRBV25-1 and TRBJ2-5; tentative D call: TRBD1 (5 bases). CDR1 and CDR2 (germline): MGHDK, SYGVNS. The CDR3 totals 14 residues. The germline V and J ends were trimmed by 7 bases and 1 base, with 13 bases remaining between them. The CDR3 region has the DNA TGTGCCAGCACGGCGACAGCCGTCCAAGAGACCCAGTACTTC. This sequence encodes CASTATAVQETQYF.